These T cell receptor beta chains were read from a single sample in a study of cytomegalovirus exposure and HLA in healthy donors. The method was immunoSEQ multiplex PCR; TCRdb's version includes in-frame clones alone and lacks a portion of them. The sample contains around 150,000 clones, 80% to 85% of which appear only once. The source material was PBMCs. These receptors originate from a man under 40 in good health and CMV-seropositive. CDR3s include the opening cysteine and the closing phenylalanine or tryptophan. D genes are given only for firm matches. Clone size appears in some rows only: once, few, many, or a class for an expanded clone.

j_call | d_call | clone_size | v_call | cdr3_nt | cdr3_aa
TRBJ1-5 | - | - | TRBV6-5 | TGTGCCAGCAGTTTTCACGAGTCCCAGCATTTT | CASSFHESQHF
TRBJ2-1 | - | - | TRBV9 | TGTGCCAGCAGCCGGGGAGGGGGTTCCTACAATGAGCAGTTCTTC | CASSRGGGSYNEQFF
TRBJ2-7 | - | - | TRBV9 | TGTGCCAGCAGCGACGGGGGGCTTGAGCAGTACTTC | CASSDGGLEQYF
TRBJ2-7 | TRBD1 | - | TRBV27 | TGTGCCAGCAGTCGAGGACAGGCCTACGAGCAGTACTTC | CASSRGQAYEQYF
TRBJ1-1 | TRBD1 | - | TRBV7-2 | TGTGCCAGCAGCTCTGGGGACAGGAGAAACACTGAAGCTTTCTTT | CASSSGDRRNTEAFF
TRBJ1-5 | - | few | TRBV21-1 | TGTGCCAGCAGCGTCAGGGGATGGTTGAATCAGCCCCAGCATTTT | CASSVRGWLNQPQHF
TRBJ2-7 | - | - | TRBV7-2 | TGTGCCAGCAGCTTAGCGCCACAGGGCTACGAGCAGTACTTC | CASSLAPQGYEQYF
TRBJ1-4 | TRBD1 | - | TRBV19 | TGTGCCAGTAGAGGGACAGGGTGGCGCAATGAAAAACTGTTTTTT | CASRGTGWRNEKLFF
TRBJ2-5 | - | - | TRBV6-5 | TGTGCCAGCAGTTACGGGGAGGAGGGCCAAGAGACCCAGTACTTC | CASSYGEEGQETQYF
TRBJ2-1 | TRBD1 | few | TRBV7-3 | TGTGCCAGCAGCTCCGGGACAGGGGGCTGGTATGAGCAGTTCTTC | CASSSGTGGWYEQFF
TRBJ2-7 | TRBD1 | - | TRBV30 | TGTGCCTGGAGTGTAACAGGGGGCAGCGAGCAGTACTTC | CAWSVTGGSEQYF
TRBJ1-1 | - | - | TRBV4-1 | TGCGCCAGCAGCCAGGAGGAGAACACTGAAGCTTTCTTT | CASSQEENTEAFF
TRBJ2-2 | - | - | TRBV5-1 | TGCGCCAGCAAATTTTATAGCGGTAACACCGGGGAGCTGTTTTTT | CASKFYSGNTGELFF
TRBJ2-7 | - | - | TRBV9 | TGTGCCAGCAGCGTAGCTGCCAGCGCTACCTACGAGCAGTACTTC | CASSVAASATYEQYF
TRBJ2-1 | TRBD2 | - | TRBV7-9 | TGTGCCAGCTTAACTAGCGGGAGGAATGAGCAGTTCTTC | CASLTSGRNEQFF
TRBJ2-7 | TRBD1 | - | TRBV5-1 | TGCGCCAGCAGCTCTTGGACAGGGGGCCTCTCCTACGAGCAGTACTTC | CASSSWTGGLSYEQYF
TRBJ2-4 | - | - | TRBV7-3 | TGTGCCAGCAGCGCACGACAGAAAAACATTCAGTACTTC | CASSARQKNIQYF
TRBJ2-7 | TRBD2 | - | TRBV4-1 | TGCGCCAGCAGCCCGGGACTAGCGGGGGGGCCGAGGCCCTACGAGCAGTACTTC | CASSPGLAGGPRPYEQYF
TRBJ1-1 | TRBD1 | - | TRBV10-3 | TGTGCCATCAGTGGGGACAGGGGGGGTAGCGCTGAAGCTTTCTTT | CAISGDRGGSAEAFF
TRBJ2-7 | TRBD1 | - | TRBV6-1 | TGTGCCAGCAGTGGCGGACAGGGAACCTACGAGCAGTACTTC | CASSGGQGTYEQYF
TRBJ2-3 | TRBD2 | - | TRBV10-3 | TGTGCCATCAGTGAAAGGGTAGCGGGGGGAGTGGCAGATACGCAGTATTTT | CAISERVAGGVADTQYF
TRBJ2-7 | - | - | TRBV11-3 | TGTGCCACCTCATCAGCTGCCGGGGACGAGCAGTACTTC | CATSSAAGDEQYF
TRBJ2-1 | - | once | TRBV6-5 | TGTGCCAGCAGTTACTCAACTACGAACAATGAGCAGTTCTTC | CASSYSTTNNEQFF
TRBJ2-1 | TRBD2 | - | TRBV28 | TGTGCCAGCAGTACCTCGACTAGCGGGAGTGATGAGCAGTTCTTC | CASSTSTSGSDEQFF
TRBJ1-1 | - | once | TRBV19 | TGTGCCAGTGCGGCGGGGAACACTGAAGCTTTCTTT | CASAAGNTEAFF
TRBJ1-5 | - | - | TRBV28 | TGTGCCAGCAGTTTATTCACAAGCAATCAGCCCCAGCATTTT | CASSLFTSNQPQHF
TRBJ2-3 | - | - | TRBV5-1 | TGCGCCAGCAGCCCCCCCGGTCCCGCCCCAGATACGCAGTATTTT | CASSPPGPAPDTQYF
TRBJ1-4 | TRBD1 | once | TRBV10-3 | TGTGCCATCAGTGACTCGGGGACAGCAAATGAAAAACTGTTTTTT | CAISDSGTANEKLFF
TRBJ1-2 | TRBD1 | few | TRBV9 | TGTGCCAGCAGTGTACAGGGGACGGATGGCTACACCTTC | CASSVQGTDGYTF
TRBJ2-4 | TRBD1 | few | TRBV19 | TGTGCCAGTAGTACCAGGGACAGGGGGCCCAAAAACATTCAGTACTTC | CASSTRDRGPKNIQYF
TRBJ1-5 | TRBD1 | - | TRBV2 | TGTGCCAGCAGTGCGACAGGGAAAGACCAGCCCCAGCATTTT | CASSATGKDQPQHF
TRBJ1-2 | - | - | TRBV27 | TGTGCCAGCAGTCCACAGCCGTGGGAGCATGGCTACACCTTC | CASSPQPWEHGYTF